The next 32 T cell receptor beta chains were all read from a single sample in a study of blood T cell repertoires in COVID-19. Clones were read by immunoSEQ multiplex PCR, and TCRdb kept only the in-frame ones, dropping some. The table shows tens of thousands of clones, with about 84% occurring only once. The sequencing sample was made of peripheral blood. These receptor sequences come from a woman older than 75 with acute or convalescent COVID-19.

The chain is built from TRBV10-3 and TRBJ2-7; D is undetermined. V was clipped by 0 bases and J by 0 bases, with 12 bases between them. The CDR3 has 16 amino acids. CDR1 and CDR2 (germline): ENHRY, SYGVKD. The CDR3 sequence is CAISESAVADSYEQYF. The CDR3, as DNA: TGTGCCATCAGTGAGTCGGCGGTCGCGGACTCCTACGAGCAGTACTTC.

The rearrangement uses TRBV6-1 and TRBJ2-7, with D uncertain. Germline lookup yields CDR1 MNHNS and CDR2 SASEGT. V was clipped by 3 bases and J by 6 bases, with 9 bases between them. This CDR3 has 12 residues. The CDR3 region is CASSDNGPEQYV. CDR3 DNA sequence: TGTGCCAGCAGTGATAATGGGCCCGAGCAGTACGTC.

This clone was observed once. The V call is TRBV6-1, the J call TRBJ1-4; D is uncertain. CDR3 length: 16 residues. V was pared by 3 bases and J by 5 bases, with 16 bases between. Looked up from germline, CDR1 is MNHNS and CDR2 is SASEGT. CDR3 amino acids: CASSDMYSRRNEKLFF. DNA of the CDR3: TGTGCCAGCAGTGATATGTACAGTCGCAGAAATGAAAAACTGTTTTTT.

This chain links TRBV12-3 or TRBV12-4 with TRBJ2-3; the match to TRBD2 covers 7 bases. CDR3 length: 13 residues. Trimming removed 6 bases from V and 6 bases from J; junction bases left unmatched: 6. The CDR3 loop is CASSGGSMDTQYF. In nucleotides, the CDR3 is TGTGCCAGCAGCGGCGGGAGCATGGATACGCAGTATTTT.

The chain uses TRBV7-9 and TRBJ2-5; D is undetermined. CDR1 SEHNR and CDR2 FQNEAQ come from the germline V gene (reference sequence). Trimming took off 1 base at V and 5 bases at J, with 8 bases between the two ends. The CDR3 loop spans 13 amino acids. In DNA, the CDR3 is TGTGCCAGCAGCTTAGGAGCGCGGGAGACCCAGTACTTC. This gives the protein CASSLGARETQYF.

The chain joins TRBV12-3 or TRBV12-4 to TRBJ2-5; no clear D gene. The CDR3 runs 13 residues. V lost 2 bases, J lost 1 base, and 5 bases lay in between. CDR3 coding DNA: TGTGCCAGCAGTTTATACAGCCAAGAGACCCAGTACTTC. Translation: CASSLYSQETQYF.

The V call is TRBV6-1, the J call TRBJ1-5; 9 nucleotides align to TRBD1. Germline V gives CDR1 MNHNS, CDR2 SASEGT. The junction had 2 bases not matched to a gene; V was cut back by 1 base and J by 7 bases. The CDR3 extends over 14 amino acids. CDR3 in DNA: TGTGCCAGCAGTGAAGGAACAGGGGGCCAGCCCCAGCATTTT. It is translated as CASSEGTGGQPQHF.

The J gene is TRBJ1-2, the V gene TRBV2; D uncertain. V dropped 0 bases and J dropped 4 bases, with 9 bases sitting between them. Germline V gene data show CDR1 as SNHLY and CDR2 as FYNNEI. This CDR3 has 14 residues. The CDR3 region is CASSEAGDLYGYTF. The CDR3 nucleotides are TGTGCCAGCAGTGAAGCCGGGGATCTCTATGGCTACACCTTC.

This clone was observed many times. The rearrangement joins TRBV4-2 to TRBJ1-3, with D perhaps matching TRBD1 (6 bases). CDR3 length equals 16 residues. Trimming pared 0 bases from V and 3 bases from J, leaving 12 bases between. Germline lookup yields CDR1 LGHNA and CDR2 YNFKEQ. CDR3 sequence: CASSQDSGAGGNTIYF. The DNA of the CDR3 is TGTGCCAGCAGCCAAGATTCAGGGGCGGGTGGAAACACCATATATTTT.

This rearrangement joins TRBV25-1 to TRBJ1-6; 9 bases fit TRBD1. The CDR3 spans 18 residues. The V segment lost 5 bases and the J segment 7 bases; nucleotides outside the gene matches: 15. Per the germline V gene, CDR1 is MGHDK and CDR2 is SYGVNS. CDR3 sequence (DNA): TGTGCCAGCAGTAACGGAAAGCCGGGACAGGGTAGGAATTCACCCCTCCACTTT. Protein product: CASSNGKPGQGRNSPLHF.

The rearrangement links TRBV4-2 to TRBJ1-5; 8 bases map to TRBD1. The V gene's germline CDR1 is LGHNA and CDR2 YNFKEQ. The V gene end was trimmed by 2 bases and the J gene end by 1 base; junction bases not matched to a gene: 4. This CDR3 is 16 amino acids long. In DNA form, the CDR3 reads TGTGCCAGCAGCCAACGCCAGGGGGCAAGCAATCAGCCCCAGCATTTT. Protein sequence: CASSQRQGASNQPQHF.

The chain links TRBV2 to TRBJ2-1; 15 bases match TRBD2. Germline lookup yields CDR1 SNHLY and CDR2 FYNNEI. CDR3 size: 14 residues. Trimming removed 6 bases from V and 9 bases from J; junction bases left unmatched: 3. The CDR3, as DNA: TGTGCCAGCAGGGGACTAGCGGGAGGCAGTGAGCAGTTCTTC. This encodes CASRGLAGGSEQFF.

This clone showed up many times. V and J are TRBV19 and TRBJ2-7; 7 bases map to TRBD2. The germline V gene has CDR1 LNHDA and CDR2 SQIVND (reference sequence). The V segment lost 8 bases and the J segment 3 bases; nucleotides outside the gene matches: 13. The CDR3 extends over 15 amino acids. The CDR3 protein is CASQRKYRGDYEQYF. The CDR3 coding sequence is TGTGCCAGTCAAAGGAAGTATCGGGGGGACTACGAGCAGTACTTC.

This chain joins TRBV11-3 and TRBJ1-1; possible D gene TRBD1, 5 bases. The CDR3 loop spans 13 amino acids. Trimming cost V 5 bases and J 3 bases, with 10 bases left between them. The germline gives CDR1 SGHNT, CDR2 YENEEA. CDR3 loop: CASSRGKDTEAFF. The CDR3 nucleotides read TGTGCCAGCAGCCGGGGGAAGGACACTGAAGCTTTCTTT. The full variable domain, with the rest looked up from reference TRBV11-3 and TRBJ1-1, is EAGVVQSPRYKIIEKKQPVAFWCNPISGHNTLYWYLQNLGQGPELLIRYENEEAVDDSQLPKDRFSAERLKGVDSTLKIQPAELGDSAVYLCASSRGKDTEAFFGQGTRLTVV.

V gene TRBV18 combines with J gene TRBJ1-4; D unclear. The CDR3 covers 14 residues. V lost 7 bases, J lost 5 bases, and 14 bases lay in between. From germline, CDR1 is KGHSH and CDR2 LQKENI. CDR3 nucleotides: TGTGCCAGCTGCACTAGGGCGGAAAATGAAAAACTGTTTTTT. The encoded protein is CASCTRAENEKLFF.

This clone appeared once. The chain combines TRBV4-1 with TRBJ1-1; 7 nucleotides match TRBD1. V gave up 2 bases and J gave up 8 bases; unmatched junction bases: 14. Germline assignment: CDR1 MGHRA and CDR2 YSYEKL. The CDR3 loop spans 16 amino acids. The CDR3 protein is CASSQYETRTGREAFF. The CDR3 DNA reads as TGCGCCAGCAGCCAATACGAAACCCGGACAGGCCGAGAAGCTTTCTTT.

V and J are TRBV2 and TRBJ2-1, with 11 positions matching TRBD2. Trimming took 6 bases from V and 4 from J; bases not matched to a gene: 5. CDR1 SNHLY and CDR2 FYNNEI come from the germline V gene. The CDR3 runs 15 residues. The CDR3 here is CASRAGLAGYNEQFF. CDR3 sequence (DNA): TGTGCCAGCAGGGCCGGACTAGCGGGTTACAATGAGCAGTTCTTC.

The genes are TRBV5-1 and TRBJ2-2; D is uncertain. The CDR3 consists of 15 residues. Germline CDR1 is SGHRS and CDR2 is YFSETQ. V was trimmed by 0 bases and J by 1 base, leaving 7 bases between them. The CDR3 DNA is TGCGCCAGCAGCTTGGTTGACAAGAACACCGGGGAGCTGTTTTTT. It codes for CASSLVDKNTGELFF.

This sequence joins TRBV23-1 and TRBJ1-1, with D possibly being TRBD1 (6 bases). TRBV23-1 belongs to the ORF category, with a function that is uncertain. CDR3 length: 13 amino acids. V shed 2 bases and J shed 4 bases, with 8 bases lying between them. The CDR3 DNA is TGCGCCAGCAGTCAACAGGGGTGCACTGAAGCTTTCTTT. Translated: CASSQQGCTEAFF.

The genes are TRBV2 and TRBJ1-2, with a possible D match to TRBD1 (5 bases). Trimming shortened V by 1 base and J by 2 bases, and 11 bases separated the two germline ends. Germline V gene sequence: CDR1 SNHLY, CDR2 FYNNEI. The CDR3 totals 15 residues. Written as DNA, the CDR3 is TGTGCCAGCAGTGAAGAGGGGCCGACAAACTATGGCTACACCTTC. It is translated as CASSEEGPTNYGYTF.

The chain couples TRBV5-1 to TRBJ2-3, with 9 bases aligning to TRBD1. CDR3 size: 15 residues. V shed 4 bases and J 3 bases; nucleotides not matched to a gene: 6. In germline, CDR1 is SGHRS, CDR2 YFSETQ. The CDR3 protein is CASSRGTGRTDTQYF. CDR3 DNA: TGCGCCAGCAGCCGCGGGACAGGGCGAACAGATACGCAGTATTTT.

On this clone itself: One junction end does not reproduce the germline sequence, and a read error may be involved. The CDR3 protein is CSVEGSSHNEQFF. The CDR3, as DNA: TGCAGCGTTGAAGGTAGCTCCCACAATGAGCAGTTCTTC. V and J are TRBV29-1 and TRBJ2-1; D uncertain. Germline V CDR1 and CDR2: SQVTM, ANQGSEA. The CDR3 length is 13 residues.

The gene calls are TRBV7-3 and TRBJ1-2; 9 bases are a match to TRBD1. Germline values: CDR1 SGHTA, CDR2 FQGTGA. The CDR3 length is 15 residues. The ends lost 2 bases at V and 5 bases at J; junction bases unmatched: 6. The chain's CDR3 is CASSLPGQGEYGYTF. In DNA, the CDR3 is TGTGCCAGCAGCTTACCGGGACAGGGCGAATATGGCTACACCTTC.

The chain carries TRBV6-4 and TRBJ1-1, with D possibly TRBD1 on 5 matching bases. This CDR3 has 18 amino acids. The ends were cut back, 6 bases at V and 2 bases at J, with 25 bases in the middle. CDR1 is MRHNA, CDR2 SNTAGT, per germline. The CDR3 DNA sequence: TGTGCCAGCAGGTACCCGGGACTTTTATCAACCTTTAACACTGAAGCTTTCTTT. It specifies CASRYPGLLSTFNTEAFF.

The rearrangement uses TRBV6-5 and TRBJ1-1; perhaps TRBD1 as D (5 bases). V was cut by 2 bases and J by 3 bases, with 10 bases left in between. The CDR3 contains 14 residues. CDR1 and CDR2 (germline): MNHEY, SVGAGI. The CDR3 loop reads CASSYRQGDTEAFF. The DNA for the CDR3 is TGTGCCAGCAGTTACAGGCAGGGTGACACTGAAGCTTTCTTT.

This clone showed up just once. The J gene is TRBJ2-5, the V gene TRBV7-8; TRBD2 is a possible D gene (6 bases). Trimming left V 1 base short and J 2 bases short, with 8 bases between. CDR1 is SGHVS and CDR2 is FQNEAQ in the germline V gene. The CDR3 covers 14 residues. The CDR3 reads CASSLGGTQETQYF. The CDR3 region has the DNA TGTGCCAGCAGCTTAGGGGGGACTCAAGAGACCCAGTACTTC.

The chain uses TRBV9 and TRBJ1-2; possible D gene TRBD1, 6 bases. Germline V CDR1 and CDR2: SGDLS, YYNGEE. Between the trimmed V and J ends, which lost 4 bases and 4 bases, there was a span of 14 bases. The CDR3 runs to 14 residues. The CDR3, as DNA: TGTGCCAGCAGCCTACAGGGAAACCTCTATGGCTACACCTTC. Encoded protein: CASSLQGNLYGYTF.

The genes are TRBV5-1 and TRBJ2-1, with a tentative D call TRBD1 (5 bases). V was shortened by 8 bases and J by 10 bases, with 19 bases between the two germline ends. CDR3 size: 13 residues. Looked up from germline, CDR1 is SGHRS and CDR2 is YFSETQ. As DNA, the CDR3 is TGCGCCAGTACGCAGGGTGGTCGAGAGGAGCAGTTCTTC. Protein sequence: CASTQGGREEQFF.

With regard to this clone: The junction differs from germline at one of its ends, possibly a read error. The chain employs TRBV6-6 and TRBJ1-2; tentatively, D is TRBD1 (5 bases). The CDR3 runs to 15 residues. Germline values: CDR1 MNHNY, CDR2 SVGAGI (reference sequence). For the CDR3, the DNA is TGTGCCAGCCGTTACACAGGCGACGAGAACTATGGCTACACCTTC. Translating gives CASRYTGDENYGYTF.

The chain uses TRBV27 and TRBJ2-2; D might be TRBD2 (5 bases). This CDR3 is built from 13 residues. Trimming took 8 bases from V and 6 from J, leaving 13 bases between them. Germline CDR1 reads MNHEY; CDR2 reads SMNVEV (reference sequence). The CDR3 DNA reads as TGTGCCAGCGCTGGACGTAGCGCCGGGGAGCTGTTTTTT. This gives the protein CASAGRSAGELFF.

The table lists this clone with a count of one. CDR3 protein: CASSQVGTGISTDTQYF. In DNA form, the CDR3 reads TGTGCCAGCAGCCAAGTAGGGACAGGTATTAGCACAGATACGCAGTATTTT. The chain recombines TRBV3-1 (or the pseudogene TRBV3-2) with TRBJ2-3; 8 positions match TRBD1. The CDR3 contains 17 residues. The germline gives CDR1 LGHDT, CDR2 YNNKEL (reference sequence). V trimming: 1 base; J trimming: 0 bases; junction bases outside the gene matches: 6.

In this sample, this clone turned up a few times. The V call is TRBV5-4, the J call TRBJ1-1; 7 bases match TRBD1. Germline loops: CDR1 SGHNT, CDR2 YYREEE (reference sequence). The CDR3 loop spans 15 amino acids. After removal of 4 bases from V and 0 bases from J, the junction contained 6 bases not matched to a gene. The CDR3 region is CASSTRTGMNTEAFF. CDR3 DNA: TGTGCCAGCAGCACCAGGACAGGTATGAACACTGAAGCTTTCTTT.